This passage covers 23 T cell receptor beta chains from one sample sequenced in a study of T cell responses to AZD1222 COVID-19 vaccine. Produced via immunoSEQ multiplex PCR; TCRdb's table is partial and in-frame only. The sample records 130,000 or so clones, 85% to 90% being singletons. The source material was peripheral blood, sampled on day 0 of AZD1222 vaccination. All receptors come from an adult in good health.

The chain couples TRBV6-5 to TRBJ2-1; 9 positions match TRBD1. The CDR3 extends over 15 amino acids. V dropped 5 bases and J dropped 6; count of bases not matched to a gene: 8. Germline V CDR1 and CDR2: MNHEY, SVGAGI. The chain's CDR3 is CASSPQGALANEQFF. CDR3 DNA sequence: TGTGCCAGCAGTCCACAGGGGGCGTTAGCCAATGAGCAGTTCTTC.

The chain has TRBV7-7 and TRBJ2-2; D is perhaps TRBD1 (5 bases). This CDR3 spans 14 amino acids. Germline CDR1 and CDR2: SSHAT and FNYEAQ (reference sequence). The ends were cut back, 1 base at V and 7 bases at J, with 10 bases in the middle. For the CDR3, the DNA is TGTGCCAGCAGCTTAGAGGGGTCCAGCGGGGAGCTGTTTTTT. Protein product: CASSLEGSSGELFF. The full variable domain, rest sourced from reference TRBV7-7 and TRBJ2-2, is GAGVSQSPRYKVTKRGQDVTLRCDPISSHATLYWYQQALGQGPEFLTYFNYEAQPDKSGLPSDRFSAERPEGSISTLTIQRTEQRDSAMYRCASSLEGSSGELFFGEGSRLTVL.

The chain carries TRBV4-3 and TRBJ2-3; D not certain. The CDR3 runs 14 residues. V was pared by 2 bases and J by 0 bases, with 6 bases between. Per the germline V gene, CDR1 is LGHNA and CDR2 is YSLEER. CDR3 coding DNA: TGCGCCAGCAGCCAATCCAGCAGCACAGATACGCAGTATTTT. This encodes CASSQSSSTDTQYF.

This clone is a singleton in its sample. The chain is built from TRBV5-6 and TRBJ1-2; 7 nucleotides match TRBD1. The V gene end was trimmed by 0 bases and the J gene end by 2 bases; junction bases not matched to a gene: 10. Germline loops: CDR1 SGHDT, CDR2 YYEEEE. CDR3 length equals 17 residues. The CDR3 nucleotides read TGTGCCAGCAGCTTGGTCCAGGGGGTACAACGAAACTATGGCTACACCTTC. It encodes CASSLVQGVQRNYGYTF.

The gene calls are TRBV6-2 or TRBV6-3 and TRBJ1-2; perhaps TRBD1 as D (5 bases). V lost 5 bases, J lost 6 bases, and 10 bases lay in between. Germline CDR1 and CDR2: MNHEY and SVGEGT. The CDR3 sequence is 12 residues long. Here the CDR3 reads CASSPQGNGYTF. In DNA form, the CDR3 reads TGTGCCAGCAGTCCCCAGGGAAATGGCTACACCTTC.

As regards this clone: An end of the junction differs from the germline gene, which may be a read error. This chain connects TRBV11-2 to TRBJ2-7; D not resolved. Germline-derived CDR1 and CDR2 are SGHAT and FQNNGV. This CDR3 spans 16 amino acids. CDR3 loop: CASSYFRDPASNEQYF. CDR3 nucleotide sequence: TGTGCCAGCAGCTACTTCCGAGACCCCGCCTCCAACGAGCAGTACTTC.

The CDR3 sequence: CASSQEEGNYGYTF. CDR3 sequence (DNA): TGCGCCAGCAGCCAAGAGGAAGGTAACTATGGCTACACCTTC. V and J are TRBV4-1 and TRBJ1-2; D is undetermined. Per germline, CDR1 MGHRA and CDR2 YSYEKL. The CDR3 runs 14 residues. Deletions cut 0 bases from V and 1 base from J, with 6 bases between.

The chain employs TRBV18 and TRBJ1-2; maybe TRBD1 (6 bases). Between the trimmed V and J ends, which lost 4 bases and 8 bases, there was a span of 14 bases. CDR3 length: 13 amino acids. CDR1 is KGHSH and CDR2 is LQKENI in the germline V gene. The CDR3 is CASSLGQPEGYTF. The DNA for the CDR3 is TGTGCCAGCTCACTAGGACAGCCCGAGGGCTACACCTTC. Full variable domain (missing parts from reference TRBV18 and TRBJ1-2): NAGVMQNPRHLVRRRGQEARLRCSPMKGHSHVYWYRQLPEEGLKFMVYLQKENIIDESGMPKERFSAEFPKEGPSILRIQQVVRGDSAAYFCASSLGQPEGYTFGSGTRLTVV.

V usage is TRBV5-1 and J usage is TRBJ1-1; D gene unclear. The germline CDR1 and CDR2 sequences are SGHRS and YFSETQ. This CDR3 has 13 amino acids. The ends were cut back, 3 bases at V and 8 bases at J, with 14 bases in the middle. The CDR3 here is CASSSAARTEAFF. The DNA of the CDR3 is TGCGCCAGCAGCTCGGCGGCAAGAACAGAAGCTTTCTTT.

This clone was detected once. The rearrangement uses TRBV12-3 or TRBV12-4 and TRBJ1-1; no reliable D call. This CDR3 is built from 11 residues. Trimming took 6 bases from V and 1 from J, leaving 3 bases between them. The CDR3: CASSPNTEAFF. CDR3 coding DNA: TGTGCCAGCAGCCCGAACACTGAAGCTTTCTTT.

V and J are TRBV11-1 and TRBJ2-2; TRBD1 matches 9 bases. CDR3 length: 15 residues. The germline CDR1 and CDR2 sequences are SGHAT and FQDESV (reference sequence). The trim removed 5 bases at V and 6 bases at J, leaving 7 bases unmatched. CDR3 in amino acids: CASSATQGAAGELFF. The DNA for the CDR3 is TGTGCCAGCAGCGCCACACAGGGGGCCGCCGGGGAGCTGTTTTTT.

The V and J genes are TRBV3-1 (or the pseudogene TRBV3-2) and TRBJ1-1; 9 bases map to TRBD1. CDR1 is LGHDT, CDR2 YNNKEL, per germline (reference sequence). This CDR3 is 15 amino acids long. V gave up 3 bases and J gave up 5 bases; unmatched junction bases: 7. The CDR3: CASSQTGGSRTEAFF. CDR3 nucleotides: TGTGCCAGCAGCCAGACAGGGGGATCACGGACTGAAGCTTTCTTT.

The chain joins TRBV5-1 to TRBJ1-4; the match to TRBD1 covers 7 bases. V lost 0 bases, J lost 7 bases, and 0 bases stayed unmatched. The length of the CDR3 is 13 residues. From germline, CDR1 is SGHRS and CDR2 YFSETQ. The CDR3 spells CASSLGQGEKLFF. CDR3 coding DNA: TGCGCCAGCAGCTTGGGACAGGGTGAAAAACTGTTTTTT.

The genes are TRBV12-3 or TRBV12-4 and TRBJ1-1; D gene ambiguous. The CDR3 is made up of 13 amino acids. Trimming pared 5 bases from V and 10 bases from J, leaving 17 bases between. The CDR3 here is CASSPLIRGIAFF. The CDR3 DNA sequence: TGTGCCAGCAGTCCCCTGATAAGAGGGATAGCTTTCTTT.

The chain is built from TRBV19 and TRBJ2-2; no firm D call. The germline CDR1 and CDR2 sequences are LNHDA and SQIVND (reference sequence). V was shortened by 10 bases and J by 1 base, with 19 bases between the two germline ends. The CDR3 loop spans 16 amino acids. The chain's CDR3 is CATPRFREGNTGELFF. In DNA, the CDR3 is TGTGCCACCCCGAGATTTAGGGAAGGGAACACCGGGGAGCTGTTTTTT.

This clone is medium-sized (0.01 to 0.1%). The J gene is TRBJ2-7, the V gene TRBV7-8; D call uncertain. This CDR3 contains 13 residues. Trimming cost V 2 bases and J 5 bases, with 10 bases left between them. CDR1 SGHVS and CDR2 FQNEAQ come from the germline V gene. This CDR3 reads CASSLKGSNEQYF. The CDR3 DNA follows: TGTGCCAGCAGCTTAAAGGGAAGCAACGAGCAGTACTTC.

This clone was counted a single time. The CDR3, as DNA: TGTGCCAGCAGCTTAGGGACTAGCGAGTACAATGAGCAGTTCTTC. As protein: CASSLGTSEYNEQFF. This sequence joins TRBV7-2 and TRBJ2-1; 9 nucleotides align to TRBD2. Germline loops: CDR1 SGHTA, CDR2 FQGNSA. Germline trimming cut 1 base from V and 4 bases from J; bases unmatched to any gene: 2. The CDR3 totals 15 residues.

The CDR3 reads CASSPGSGTLKEKAFF. CDR3 bases: TGTGCCAGCTCACCAGGCTCCGGGACCCTTAAGGAGAAAGCTTTCTTT. The V call is TRBV18, the J call TRBJ1-1; D is possibly TRBD1 (5 bases). CDR1 and CDR2 (germline): KGHSH, LQKENI. V gave up 2 bases and J gave up 9 bases, with 22 bases separating them. This CDR3 region has 16 residues.

The J gene is TRBJ2-1, the V gene TRBV6-5; 9 bases are a match to TRBD1. Losses at the gene ends were 9 bases for V and 1 base for J; bases not matched to a gene: 4. The CDR3 loop spans 14 amino acids. Germline-derived CDR1 and CDR2 are MNHEY and SVGAGI. CDR3 in DNA: TGTGCCAGTAGGACAGGGGTATCCTACAATGAGCAGTTCTTC. Protein sequence: CASRTGVSYNEQFF.

The rearrangement links TRBV12-3 or TRBV12-4 to TRBJ2-1; TRBD2 is a possible D gene (5 bases). This CDR3 has 12 residues. V gave up 5 bases and J gave up 6 bases, with 8 bases separating them. This chain's CDR3 is CASSRTGNEQFF. The CDR3 DNA follows: TGTGCCAGCAGTCGGACTGGCAATGAGCAGTTCTTC.

The V and J genes are TRBV5-1 and TRBJ2-3, with TRBD2 as a possible D gene (6 bases). Trimming pared 0 bases from V and 6 bases from J, leaving 14 bases between. The CDR3 is 15 amino acids. CDR1 is SGHRS, CDR2 YFSETQ, per germline. In DNA, the CDR3 is TGCGCCAGCAGCTTGGATGGGCGGGGTCAGGATACGCAGTATTTT. This encodes CASSLDGRGQDTQYF.

The genes are TRBV5-1 and TRBJ2-1; 7 nucleotides line up with TRBD2. This CDR3 spans 14 amino acids. Per germline, CDR1 SGHRS and CDR2 YFSETQ. J gave up 9 bases and V 4 bases, and 10 bases lay outside the gene matches. In DNA, the CDR3 is TGCGCCAGCAGCCAATGGGGCAGGGAGGGTGAGCAGTTCTTC. Protein product: CASSQWGREGEQFF.

This clone was observed a single time. V is TRBV27 and J is TRBJ2-1, with a weak D call TRBD2 (5 bases). This CDR3 is built from 16 residues. The germline CDR1 and CDR2 sequences are MNHEY and SMNVEV (reference sequence). Trimming pared 2 bases from V and 4 bases from J, leaving 15 bases between. DNA for the CDR3: TGTGCCAGCAGTTTAGTCCCAGCGGAGATGTACAATGAGCAGTTCTTC. Its protein is CASSLVPAEMYNEQFF.